The sequence of this TCR beta chain was determined in a study of T-cell reconstitution after alpha-beta-depleted transplantation in children. The sample holds many counts of this clonotype. Antigen: not known. Points from the study as a whole: Newly generated T cells supplied most T-cell counts and diversity one year post-transplant. Recipient T cells and thymic progenitors that survived gave rise to the high TCRbeta diversity observed at day 60 in some patients. Expanded graft clones, several hundred of them, were reportedly the source of alpha-beta T cells about two months after transplant.

Germline CDR1 is SGHDT and CDR2 is YYEEEE. There are 14 residues in the CDR3. Trimming took off 3 bases at V and 9 bases at J, with 16 bases between the two ends. Unique molecular identifiers were used in preparing the TCRbeta library. MiXCR was run by TCRdb on the PCR reads, yielding one entry per CDR3 protein. The sample records about 300,000 distinct CDR3 sequences, almost 8% being singletons. The origin of this receptor is a female patient between 2 and 15 years old who had a stem cell transplant for Fanconi anemia, so the T cells may come from the graft donor. This chain connects TRBV5-6 to TRBJ2-1; possibly TRBD1 or TRBD2 for D (5 bases each). The sample here was peripheral blood, taken 360 days after TCRalphabeta/CD19-depleted stem cell transplant. CDR3 in amino acids: CASSSGRGVSEQFF. The CDR3, as DNA: TGTGCCAGCAGCTCGGGACGTGGAGTGAGTGAGCAGTTCTTC. Full variable domain (outside the CDR3, taken from reference TRBV5-6 and TRBJ2-1): DAGVTQSPTHLIKTRGQQVTLRCSPKSGHDTVSWYQQALGQGPQFIFQYYEEEERQRGNFPDRFSGHQFPNYSSELNVNALLLGDSALYLCASSSGRGVSEQFFGPGTRLTVL.